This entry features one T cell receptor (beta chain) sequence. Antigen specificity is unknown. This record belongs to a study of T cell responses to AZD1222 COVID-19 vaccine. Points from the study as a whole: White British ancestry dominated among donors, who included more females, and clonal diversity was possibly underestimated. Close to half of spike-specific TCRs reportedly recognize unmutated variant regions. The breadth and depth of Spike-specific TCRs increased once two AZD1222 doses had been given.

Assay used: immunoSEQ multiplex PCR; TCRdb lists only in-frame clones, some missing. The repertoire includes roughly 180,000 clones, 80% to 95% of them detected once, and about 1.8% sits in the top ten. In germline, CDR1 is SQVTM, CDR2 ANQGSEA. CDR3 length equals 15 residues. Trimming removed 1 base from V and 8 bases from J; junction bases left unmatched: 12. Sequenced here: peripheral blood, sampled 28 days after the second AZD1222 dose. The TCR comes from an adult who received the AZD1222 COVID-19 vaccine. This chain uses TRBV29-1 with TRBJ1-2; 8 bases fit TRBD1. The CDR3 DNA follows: TGCAGCGTTGAAGGGGCCGGGACAGGAGGCCGGGGCTACACCTTC. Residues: CSVEGAGTGGRGYTF.